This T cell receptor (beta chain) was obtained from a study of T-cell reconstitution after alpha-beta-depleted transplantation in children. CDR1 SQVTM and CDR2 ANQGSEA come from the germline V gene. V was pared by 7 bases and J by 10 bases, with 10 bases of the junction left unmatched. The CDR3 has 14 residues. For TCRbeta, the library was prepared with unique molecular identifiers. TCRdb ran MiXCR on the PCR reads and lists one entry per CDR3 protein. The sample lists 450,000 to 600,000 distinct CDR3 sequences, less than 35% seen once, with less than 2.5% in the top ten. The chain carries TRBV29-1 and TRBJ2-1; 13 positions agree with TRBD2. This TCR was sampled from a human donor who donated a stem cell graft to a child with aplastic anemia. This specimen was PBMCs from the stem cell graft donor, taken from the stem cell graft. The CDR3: CSGGLAGARGEQFF. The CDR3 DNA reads TGCAGCGGAGGACTAGCGGGAGCCCGGGGGGAGCAGTTCTTC.